Given below is one TCR beta chain in context. This record belongs to a study of blood T cell repertoires in COVID-19. The overall study: Material from acute and convalescent COVID-19 was sourced from the United States, Italy and Spain. The cDNA or gDNA used as material had been derived from T cells, B-cell-depleted T cells, or PBMCs.

In the original analysis: Counts of nucleated cells, estimated from reference gene primer amplification, were obtained. Clones were sequenced by immunoSEQ multiplex PCR, and TCRdb holds only the in-frame ones, with some missing. For V, J and clone size, that table is used; D and trimming come from the DNA. The data hold 120,000 or so clones, with 65% to 85% observed a single time. The V gene's germline CDR1 is SGHVS and CDR2 FNYEAQ. V was shortened by 0 bases and J by 7 bases, with 12 bases between the two germline ends. The CDR3 sequence is 15 residues long. The specimen was peripheral blood. The TCR comes from a man between 70 and 80 years old with acute or convalescent COVID-19. The rearrangement joins TRBV7-6 to TRBJ1-4, with D perhaps TRBD1 (6 bases). The CDR3 is CASSLAQGNGEKLFF. CDR3 sequence (DNA): TGTGCCAGCAGCTTAGCCCAGGGGAATGGTGAAAAACTGTTTTTT.